The rows below give T cell receptor beta chains drawn from one sample of a study of Ad26.COV2.S vaccination and SARS-CoV-2 variants. Sequencing was performed with immunoSEQ multiplex PCR; in TCRdb, only in-frame clones are kept and a portion is missing. This table has about 180,000 clones, approximately 90% appearing once. The sample here was peripheral blood, taken after recovery from COVID-19. The receptors originated from a human donor who had recovered from COVID-19. Both conserved end residues are part of each CDR3. A D gene is named only where the DNA matches it firmly. Some rows have no size entry. The others give once, few or many, or a class for an expanded clone.

cdr3_nt | cdr3_aa | j_call | clone_size | v_call | d_call
TGTGCCTGGGGGAGGGACTCCAGCTCCTACGAGCAGTACTTC | CAWGRDSSSYEQYF | TRBJ2-7 | . | TRBV30 | TRBD2
TGCGCCAGCAGCCCGACAGGGAGACATGGCTACACCTTC | CASSPTGRHGYTF | TRBJ1-2 | . | TRBV5-1 | TRBD1
TGTGCCAGCAGCCGTCAGGGAGGCTGGACTGAAGCTTTCTTT | CASSRQGGWTEAFF | TRBJ1-1 | . | TRBV11-1 | .
TGTGCCAGCAGTGACTCGGGTGGCGGGGCCAGCGTTAATGAGCAGTTCTTC | CASSDSGGGASVNEQFF | TRBJ2-1 | . | TRBV6-4 | .
TGTGCCAGCAGCCCCGTTAGGAGCGGAGCCTACAATGAGCAGTTCTTC | CASSPVRSGAYNEQFF | TRBJ2-1 | . | TRBV7-3 | .
TGTGCCAGCAGCGGGACAGACTCCTACGAGCAGTACTTC | CASSGTDSYEQYF | TRBJ2-7 | . | TRBV7-8 | TRBD1
TGTGCCAGCAGCGTAGGGGGCCAAAAGGGAGAGACCCGGTACTTC | CASSVGGQKGETRYF | TRBJ2-5 | . | TRBV9 | .
TGTGCCAGCAGCGGTGGGCGGGGGGGTATCTACAATGAGCAGTTCTTC | CASSGGRGGIYNEQFF | TRBJ2-1 | . | TRBV9 | TRBD2
TGTGCCAGCAGTTACTGGGGGAGCTCCTACAATGAGCAGTTCTTC | CASSYWGSSYNEQFF | TRBJ2-1 | . | TRBV6-2/TRBV6-3 | .
TGTGCCAGCAACCGACTCGTTCAGGAGACCCAGTACTTC | CASNRLVQETQYF | TRBJ2-5 | . | TRBV25-1 | .
TGTGCCAGCTTCGAGAACACTGAAGCTTTCTTT | CASFENTEAFF | TRBJ1-1 | once | TRBV28 | .